This record concerns one T cell receptor (beta chain) sequence. There is no known antigen for this receptor. There are no base qualities to consult, and no much larger clone falls within one base. Clipping removes 5 bases from V and 2 bases from J, with 11 as the unmatched junction base count. CDR1 and CDR2 are drawn from the germline V gene: SGHTA, FQGNSA. Taken from cysteine to phenylalanine, the CDR3 has 17 residues. Just CDR3 DNA is preserved here, 51 bases in frame from base 1. The data were taken from a study of control samples from healthy donors and cancer patients (dated by TCRdb to between 2020 and 2021). The library was prepared using the immunoSEQ multiplex PCR assay. TCRdb re-hosts the immuneACCESS table, in-frame sequences only. Its copies lack some clones; in the studies checked, an unresolved V gene accounts for under half of them, and the cause for the rest is not known. This sample comprises tens of thousands of clones, 80% to 90% of them detected only once. The ten largest clones take up 2% to 2.5% of the sample.

This chain joins TRBV7-2 to TRBJ2-3, and 9 bases in between align with TRBD2. The TCR was taken from a woman in her forties or fifties with head and neck cancer. The sequenced material came from PBMCs. The CDR3 loop reads CASSIGLAGANTDTQYF. DNA sequence: TGTGCCAGCAGCATAGGCTTAGCGGGGGCTAACACAGATACGCAGTATTTT.